This T cell receptor (beta chain) was captured in a study of blood T cell repertoires in COVID-19. Study context: Italy, Spain and the United States were the sources of the convalescent and acute COVID-19 samples. T cells, B-cell-depleted T cells, or PBMCs provided the cDNA or gDNA that served as material.

The V and J ends lost 1 base and 3 bases respectively, with 11 bases between them. Germline loops: CDR1 MGHDK, CDR2 SYGVNS. This CDR3 comprises 15 residues. The study assigned cohorts using participant-reported clinical history. Clones were read by immunoSEQ multiplex PCR, and TCRdb kept only the in-frame ones, dropping some. The data hold roughly 360,000 clones, with 70% to 90% observed a single time. Sequences were obtained from PBMCs or T cells enriched from blood (not recorded which). This receptor was obtained from a woman in her 30s with acute COVID-19. The rearrangement joins TRBV25-1 to TRBJ2-3, with a weak D call TRBD2 (6 bases). DNA for the CDR3: TGTGCCAGCAGTGAATTGTCGGGGAGGACAGATACGCAGTATTTT. As protein: CASSELSGRTDTQYF.